This TCR beta chain was identified in a study of OX40 agonist ivuxolimab in advanced cancers. Study-level information: At 0.01 to 10 mg/kg, ivuxolimab was administered intravenously to patients every 2 weeks. Broader study findings: There was clonal expansion of CD4+ and CD8+ blood T cells by week 6 at 0.1 to 3.0 mg/kg.

This CDR3 is built from 13 residues. CDR1 is SEHNR, CDR2 FQNEAQ, per germline (reference sequence). V was shortened by 0 bases and J by 5 bases, with 7 bases between the two germline ends. The repertoire was sequenced with immunoSEQ multiplex PCR; TCRdb's copy has only in-frame clones and lacks some. The sample records more than 45,000 clones, approximately 85% being singletons. In regard to this clone: Its antigen is not known.

The sample in question was CD4+ or CD8+ T cells sorted from blood, obtained in a trial of the OX40 agonist ivuxolimab. This clonotype was sampled from an adult with an advanced solid tumor such as melanoma, head and neck, liver or kidney cancer. The V gene is TRBV7-9, the J gene TRBJ1-2; the D is unclear. The CDR3 spells CASSLAWGYGYTF. The CDR3 DNA follows: TGTGCCAGCAGCTTAGCCTGGGGATATGGCTACACCTTC.